This TCR beta chain is from a study of Ad26.COV2.S vaccination and SARS-CoV-2 variants. The data were produced by immunoSEQ multiplex PCR, yet TCRdb's version contains in-frame clones alone and is incomplete. The profile shows about 180,000 clones, roughly 87% of them singletons. A remark on this clone: Its antigen is currently unknown.

General study points: There was a possibility that the TCR breadth and depth analyses underestimated total T cell responses.

Germline V lookup: CDR1 SGHAT, CDR2 FQNNGV. Trimming took 5 bases from V and 4 from J, leaving 12 bases between them. This CDR3 has 14 residues. This clonotype originated in a human donor who had recovered from COVID-19. Sequenced here: peripheral blood, sampled after recovery from COVID-19. The rearrangement joins TRBV11-2 to TRBJ2-1, with TRBD2 as a possible D gene (5 bases). CDR3 residues: CASSRDYVYNEQFF. In nucleotides, the CDR3 is TGTGCCAGCAGCCGGGATTATGTGTACAATGAGCAGTTCTTC.